One sample yielded the 22 T cell receptor beta chains listed below, sequenced in a study of T-cell memory formation after mild COVID-19. TCRdb re-analysed the 5' RACE reads in MiXCR, keeping a single row per CDR3 protein. Found here are under 450,000 distinct CDR3 sequences, more than 20% of them singletons; the top ten hold less than 15%. The source material was PBMCs or a T cell subset sorted from them (not recorded which). The receptors come from an adult woman who had mild COVID-19 (a few samples of this study predate the infection). Cell type and time point are not known.

The chain carries TRBV5-1 and TRBJ2-1; TRBD2 agrees at 12 bases. V shed 0 bases, J shed 2 bases, and the junction held 9 bases outside the gene matches. The CDR3 covers 19 residues. Germline values: CDR1 SGHRS, CDR2 YFSETQ. The DNA for the CDR3 is TGCGCCAGCAGCTTGGCCAAGACTAGCGGGGGCCCCACCTACAATGAGCAGTTCTTC. This encodes CASSLAKTSGGPTYNEQFF. The full variable domain, its missing parts supplied by reference TRBV5-1 and TRBJ2-1, is KAGVTQTPRYLIKTRGQQVTLSCSPISGHRSVSWYQQTPGQGLQFLFEYFSETQRNKGNFPGRFSGRQFSNSRSEMNVSTLELGDSALYLCASSLAKTSGGPTYNEQFFGPGTRLTVL.

V gene TRBV5-4 combines with J gene TRBJ2-3; 9 positions match TRBD2. The CDR3 is made up of 15 amino acids. With V trimmed by 5 bases and J by 3 bases, 7 bases remained unmatched. Germline V gives CDR1 SGHNT, CDR2 YYREEE (reference sequence). The CDR3 reads CASRKSGRTTDTQYF. CDR3 DNA: TGTGCCAGCAGGAAAAGCGGGAGGACAACAGATACGCAGTATTTT.

V and J are TRBV21-1 and TRBJ1-2; the table names TRBD1, a call not compared with the DNA. TRBV21-1 is a listed pseudogene. This CDR3 has 17 residues. CDR3 protein: CASSKGIMTGRNYGYTF. Written as DNA, the CDR3 is TGTGCCAGCAGCAAAGGCATCATGACAGGTCGAAACTATGGCTACACCTTC.

V usage is TRBV11-3 and J usage is TRBJ2-3; 10 bases match TRBD2. Losses at the gene ends were 5 bases for V and 3 bases for J; bases not matched to a gene: 14. The CDR3 covers 18 residues. Germline lookup yields CDR1 SGHNT and CDR2 YENEEA. In nucleotides, the CDR3 is TGTGCCAGCAGCCCCCCGCTAGCGGGAGTGTACGGGACAGATACGCAGTATTTT. It yields the protein CASSPPLAGVYGTDTQYF. Full variable domain (rest looked up from reference TRBV11-3 and TRBJ2-3): EAGVVQSPRYKIIEKKQPVAFWCNPISGHNTLYWYLQNLGQGPELLIRYENEEAVDDSQLPKDRFSAERLKGVDSTLKIQPAELGDSAVYLCASSPPLAGVYGTDTQYFGPGTRLTVL.

The chain is built from TRBV7-8 and TRBJ1-4; D may be TRBD1 (6 bases). Germline values: CDR1 SGHVS, CDR2 FQNEAQ. Trimming cost V 5 bases and J 8 bases, with 15 bases left between them. CDR3 length: 14 amino acids. The CDR3 reads CASSRRDTAEKLFF. The CDR3 DNA follows: TGTGCCAGCAGCCGACGGGACACAGCCGAAAAACTGTTTTTT.

The rearrangement links TRBV7-9 to TRBJ2-1; 9 bases are shared with TRBD2. Trimming took 5 bases from V and 4 from J; bases not matched to a gene: 9. The CDR3 has 16 residues. CDR1 and CDR2 from the germline V gene are SEHNR and FQNEAQ (reference sequence). The CDR3 sequence is CASSRVREGGYNEQFF. DNA for the CDR3: TGTGCCAGCAGCCGGGTGCGGGAGGGAGGATACAATGAGCAGTTCTTC.

This clonotype has more than one count but fewer than ten. The V gene is TRBV13, the J gene TRBJ2-3; no definite D call. This CDR3 is built from 16 residues. Germline V gene data show CDR1 as PRHDT and CDR2 as FYEKMQ (reference sequence). V was cut by 5 bases and J by 0 bases, with 15 bases left in between. CDR3 in DNA: TGTGCCAGCAGCCCTGAAGCTAGGGCAAGCACAGATACGCAGTATTTT. This encodes CASSPEARASTDTQYF.

There are a few counts of this clonotype. J is TRBJ2-3 and V is TRBV12-3 or TRBV12-4, with a possible D match to TRBD2 (5 bases). V lost 5 bases and J lost 2, with 14 bases in between. This CDR3 spans 15 amino acids. The DNA of the CDR3 is TGTGCCAGCAGTCCCACTCGGGGATTCACAGATACGCAGTATTTT. It yields the protein CASSPTRGFTDTQYF.

This clonotype has only a few counts. V is TRBV27 and J is TRBJ2-5, with D unresolved. Germline V gene data show CDR1 as MNHEY and CDR2 as SMNVEV (reference sequence). The CDR3 has 12 residues. V lost 5 bases and J 7 bases, leaving 11 bases between the germline ends. CDR3 in DNA: TGTGCCAGCAGTCCTACGGGCGGGACCCAGTACTTC. Translating gives CASSPTGGTQYF.

This clonotype was observed a few times. This rearrangement joins TRBV20-1 to TRBJ2-3, with D possibly TRBD1 on 5 matching bases. The germline V gene encodes CDR1 DFQATT and CDR2 SNEGSKA (reference sequence). V lost 3 bases and J 6 bases, leaving 19 bases between the germline ends. The CDR3 is 15 residues long. DNA for the CDR3: TGCAGTGCTAGCCCCGGACATAGGGCCATGGATACGCAGTATTTT. Protein product: CSASPGHRAMDTQYF.

This chain uses TRBV12-3 or TRBV12-4 with TRBJ1-5; D not resolved. V gave up 5 bases and J gave up 3 bases, with 11 bases separating them. The CDR3 spans 14 residues. The CDR3 protein is CASSLGLFNQPQHF. CDR3 in DNA: TGTGCCAGCAGTCTTGGACTGTTCAATCAGCCCCAGCATTTT.

This chain connects TRBV7-8 to TRBJ1-5; 8 positions agree with TRBD1. The CDR3 loop spans 14 amino acids. CDR1 and CDR2 from the germline V gene are SGHVS and FQNEAQ. V lost 5 bases and J lost 4; bases outside the gene matches: 4. The CDR3 nucleotides read TGTGCCAGCAGCCAGGACAGGGCTAATCAGCCCCAGCATTTT. Encoded protein: CASSQDRANQPQHF.

This clonotype was seen many times. The chain carries TRBV10-2 and TRBJ2-7; 10 bases match TRBD1. The germline V gene encodes CDR1 WSHSY and CDR2 SAAADI. The CDR3 spans 15 residues. V was pared by 3 bases and J by 2 bases, with 4 bases of the junction left unmatched. The CDR3 DNA reads TGCGCCAGCAGTGATCTGGGGACAGGGGCCTACGAGCAGTACTTC. Translation gives CASSDLGTGAYEQYF.

In this sample, this clonotype turned up many times. The chain joins TRBV7-6 to TRBJ1-6; D is undetermined. With 4 bases removed from V and 4 bases from J, the gap between germline ends came to 17 bases. This CDR3 is 17 amino acids long. CDR1 and CDR2 (germline): SGHVS, FNYEAQ. As DNA, the CDR3 is TGTGCCAGCAGCTCCGGGGTGGGGAGCGAGTATAATTCACCCCTCCACTTT. Residues: CASSSGVGSEYNSPLHF.

The chain has TRBV25-1 and TRBJ2-7; no clear D gene. With 3 bases removed from V and 6 bases from J, the gap between germline ends came to 3 bases. Germline assignment: CDR1 MGHDK and CDR2 SYGVNS. This CDR3 spans 10 amino acids. This CDR3 reads CASSDREQYF. The CDR3 DNA follows: TGTGCCAGCAGTGACCGCGAGCAGTACTTC.

The chain employs TRBV6-5 and TRBJ1-6, with D perhaps matching TRBD1 (6 bases). Trimming cost V 10 bases and J 9 bases, with 19 bases left between them. Germline V gives CDR1 MNHEY, CDR2 SVGAGI. The CDR3 is 14 amino acids. CDR3 DNA sequence: TGTGCCACCAAGAAACAGGGATACTCTTCACCCCTCCACTTT. It codes for CATKKQGYSSPLHF.

The V gene is TRBV7-6, the J gene TRBJ2-6, with a possible D match to TRBD2 (5 bases). The V gene lost 3 bases and the J gene lost 0 bases, with 18 bases spanning the gap. The CDR3 has 19 residues. Looked up from germline, CDR1 is SGHVS and CDR2 is FNYEAQ. In nucleotides, the CDR3 is TGTGCCAGCAGCTTTCGGGGTCCGTCCGGCTACTCTGGGGCCAACGTCCTGACTTTC. It encodes CASSFRGPSGYSGANVLTF.

This clonotype was seen a handful of times. The chain joins TRBV7-9 to TRBJ1-2; 8 bases fit TRBD1. The germline V gene has CDR1 SEHNR and CDR2 FQNEAQ (reference sequence). The CDR3 consists of 15 residues. V lost 0 bases and J lost 6; bases outside the gene matches: 6. The CDR3 DNA follows: TGTGCCAGCAGCTTAGCGGGCAGGGGGCAAGATGGCTACACCTTC. Protein sequence: CASSLAGRGQDGYTF.

The V call is TRBV7-2, the J call TRBJ1-3; D not certain. CDR1 is SGHTA, CDR2 FQGNSA, per germline. Trimming took 4 bases from V and 1 from J, leaving 14 bases between them. The CDR3 has 16 residues. The CDR3, as DNA: TGTGCCAGCAGCTCAGGAGGAGGGAGATCTGGAAACACCATATATTTT. It yields the protein CASSSGGGRSGNTIYF.

The V and J genes are TRBV12-3 or TRBV12-4 and TRBJ1-1; D gene uncertain. Trimming removed 6 bases at V and 0 bases at J, with 11 bases between. The CDR3 is made up of 14 amino acids. CDR3 DNA sequence: TGTGCCAGCAGCCCCTCAGTCCTGAACACTGAAGCTTTCTTT. Its protein product is CASSPSVLNTEAFF.

This rearrangement joins TRBV7-2 to TRBJ2-7, with 9 positions matching TRBD1. Germline loops: CDR1 SGHTA, CDR2 FQGNSA. The CDR3 loop spans 19 amino acids. V trimming: 7 bases; J trimming: 0 bases; junction bases outside the gene matches: 19. The CDR3 DNA reads TGTGCCAGCACCAATAGGGGACAGGGTGGACTAGGGGACTCCTACGAGCAGTACTTC. This translates into CASTNRGQGGLGDSYEQYF.

The chain has TRBV12-3 or TRBV12-4 and TRBJ2-1, with a possible D match to TRBD2 (6 bases). Trimming cost V 3 bases and J 7 bases, with 13 bases left between them. The CDR3 length is 14 residues. DNA of the CDR3: TGTGCCAGCAGTTTTACTGGACTAAGTAATGAGCAGTTCTTC. Translated, it gives CASSFTGLSNEQFF.